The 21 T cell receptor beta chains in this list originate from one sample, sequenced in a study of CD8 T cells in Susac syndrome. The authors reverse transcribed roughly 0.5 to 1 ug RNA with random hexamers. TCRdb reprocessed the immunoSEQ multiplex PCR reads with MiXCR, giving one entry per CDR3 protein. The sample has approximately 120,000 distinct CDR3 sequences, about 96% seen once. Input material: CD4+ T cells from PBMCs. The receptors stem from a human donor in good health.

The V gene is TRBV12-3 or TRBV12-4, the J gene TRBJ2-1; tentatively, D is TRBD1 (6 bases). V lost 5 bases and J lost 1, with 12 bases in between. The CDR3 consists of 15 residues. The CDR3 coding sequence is TGTGCCAGCAGTCAATACAGGGATTCCTACAATGAGCAGTTCTTC. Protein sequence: CASSQYRDSYNEQFF.

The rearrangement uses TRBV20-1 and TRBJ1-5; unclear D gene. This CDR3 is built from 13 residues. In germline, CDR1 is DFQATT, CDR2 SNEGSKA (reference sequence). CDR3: CSDRTSSNQPQHF. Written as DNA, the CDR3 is TGCAGCGATCGTACCTCTAGCAATCAGCCCCAGCATTTT.

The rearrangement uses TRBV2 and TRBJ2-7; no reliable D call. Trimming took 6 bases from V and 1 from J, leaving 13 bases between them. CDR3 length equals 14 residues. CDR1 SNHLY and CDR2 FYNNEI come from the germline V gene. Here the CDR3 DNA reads TGTGCCAGCAGGGGTGCATCTTTGTCCTACGAGCAGTACTTC. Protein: CASRGASLSYEQYF. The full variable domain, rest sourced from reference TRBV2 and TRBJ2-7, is EPEVTQTPSHQVTQMGQEVILRCVPISNHLYFYWYRQILGQKVEFLVSFYNNEISEKSEIFDDQFSVERPDGSNFTLKIRSTKLEDSAMYFCASRGASLSYEQYFGPGTRLTVT.

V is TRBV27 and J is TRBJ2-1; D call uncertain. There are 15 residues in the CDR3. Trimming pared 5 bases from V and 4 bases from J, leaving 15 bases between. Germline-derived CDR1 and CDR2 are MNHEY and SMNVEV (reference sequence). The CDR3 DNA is TGTGCCAGCAGTCAACTGCGAGTTGGGTACAATGAGCAGTTCTTC. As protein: CASSQLRVGYNEQFF.

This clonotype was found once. The CDR3 loop reads CASSFQIEAEQFF. In DNA, the CDR3 is TGCGCCAGCAGCTTCCAAATAGAGGCGGAGCAGTTCTTC. The rearrangement joins TRBV5-1 to TRBJ2-1, with D hard to call. The V end lost 2 bases, the J end lost 10 bases, and 13 bases lay between the germline ends. This CDR3 is 13 amino acids long. Germline V gives CDR1 SGHRS, CDR2 YFSETQ.

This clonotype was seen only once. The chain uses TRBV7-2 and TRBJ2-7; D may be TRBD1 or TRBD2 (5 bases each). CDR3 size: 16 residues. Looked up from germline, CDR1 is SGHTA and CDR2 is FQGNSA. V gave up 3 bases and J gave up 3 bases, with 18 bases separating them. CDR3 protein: CASSFPHGGRVYEQYF. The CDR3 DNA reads TGTGCCAGCAGCTTCCCGCACGGAGGCAGGGTCTACGAGCAGTACTTC.

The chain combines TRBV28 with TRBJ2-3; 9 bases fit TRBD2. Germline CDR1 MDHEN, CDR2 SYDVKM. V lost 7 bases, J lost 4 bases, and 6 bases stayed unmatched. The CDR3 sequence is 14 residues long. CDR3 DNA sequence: TGTGCCAGCAAAACCCGGACTAGCGCAGATACGCAGTATTTT. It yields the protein CASKTRTSADTQYF.

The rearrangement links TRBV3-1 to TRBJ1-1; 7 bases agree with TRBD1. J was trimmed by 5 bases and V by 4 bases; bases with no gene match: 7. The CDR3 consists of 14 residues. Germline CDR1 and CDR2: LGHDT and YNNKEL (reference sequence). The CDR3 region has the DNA TGTGCCAGCAGCCGAAACAGGGGTTCGACTGAAGCTTTCTTT. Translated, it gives CASSRNRGSTEAFF.

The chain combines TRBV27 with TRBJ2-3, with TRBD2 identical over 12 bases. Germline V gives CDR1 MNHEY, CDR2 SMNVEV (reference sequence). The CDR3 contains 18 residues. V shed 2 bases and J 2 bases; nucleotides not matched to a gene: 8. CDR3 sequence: CASSLTLTSGGSTDTQYF. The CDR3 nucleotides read TGTGCCAGCAGTTTAACCTTGACTAGCGGGGGATCCACAGATACGCAGTATTTT.

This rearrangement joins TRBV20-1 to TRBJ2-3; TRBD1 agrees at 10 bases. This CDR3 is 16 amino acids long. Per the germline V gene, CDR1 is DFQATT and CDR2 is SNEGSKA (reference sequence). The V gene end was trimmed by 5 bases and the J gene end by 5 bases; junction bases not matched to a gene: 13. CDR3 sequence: CSAPKTPGQGGDTQYF. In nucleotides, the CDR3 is TGCAGTGCTCCTAAAACACCCGGACAGGGGGGAGATACGCAGTATTTT.

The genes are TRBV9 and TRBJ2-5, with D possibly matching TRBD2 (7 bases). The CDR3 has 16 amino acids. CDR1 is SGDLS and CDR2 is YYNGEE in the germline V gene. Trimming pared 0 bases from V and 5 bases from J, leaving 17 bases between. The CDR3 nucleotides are TGTGCCAGCAGCGTAGGATCCTCCAGGGGAGGGGAGACCCAGTACTTC. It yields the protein CASSVGSSRGGETQYF.

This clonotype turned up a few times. CDR3 DNA sequence: TGTGCCAGCAGCCTGGGGCTAGCGGGTTCCTACGAGCAGTACTTC. This sequence encodes CASSLGLAGSYEQYF. The chain uses TRBV3-1 and TRBJ2-7; TRBD2 agrees at 8 bases. The CDR3 sequence is 15 residues long. Germline CDR1 reads LGHDT; CDR2 reads YNNKEL (reference sequence). V lost 4 bases, J lost 1 base, and 6 bases stayed unmatched.

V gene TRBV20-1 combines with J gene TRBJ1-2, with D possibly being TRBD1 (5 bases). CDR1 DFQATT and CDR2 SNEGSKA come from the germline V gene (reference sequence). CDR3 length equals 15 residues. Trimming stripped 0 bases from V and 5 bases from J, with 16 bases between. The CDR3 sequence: CSARDWDPEGYGYTF. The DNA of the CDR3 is TGCAGTGCTAGAGACTGGGACCCTGAGGGTTATGGCTACACCTTC.

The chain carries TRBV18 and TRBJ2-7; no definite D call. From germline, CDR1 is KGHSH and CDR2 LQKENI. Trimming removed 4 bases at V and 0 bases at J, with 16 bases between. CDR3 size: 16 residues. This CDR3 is CASSLYGSQSSYEQYF. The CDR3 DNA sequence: TGTGCCAGCTCACTTTATGGGTCCCAGAGCTCCTACGAGCAGTACTTC.

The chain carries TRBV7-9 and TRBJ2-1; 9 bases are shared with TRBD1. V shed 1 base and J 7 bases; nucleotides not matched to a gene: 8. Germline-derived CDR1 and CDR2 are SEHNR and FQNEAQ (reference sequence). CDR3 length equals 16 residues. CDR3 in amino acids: CASSLDPGQGRNEQFF. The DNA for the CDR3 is TGTGCCAGCAGCTTAGACCCGGGACAGGGAAGAAATGAGCAGTTCTTC.

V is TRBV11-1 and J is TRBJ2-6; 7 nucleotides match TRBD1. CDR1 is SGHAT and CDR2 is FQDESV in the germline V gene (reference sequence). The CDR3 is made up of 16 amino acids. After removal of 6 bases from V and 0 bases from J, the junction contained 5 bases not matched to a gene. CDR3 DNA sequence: TGTGCCAGCAGAAAAACAGGGGACTCTGGGGCCAACGTCCTGACTTTC. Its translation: CASRKTGDSGANVLTF.

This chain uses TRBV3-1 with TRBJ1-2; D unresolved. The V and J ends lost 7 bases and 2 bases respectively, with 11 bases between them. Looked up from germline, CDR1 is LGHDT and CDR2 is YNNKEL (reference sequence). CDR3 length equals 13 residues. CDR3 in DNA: TGTGCCAGCACCCCGGACCTGAACTATGGCTACACCTTC. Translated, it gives CASTPDLNYGYTF.

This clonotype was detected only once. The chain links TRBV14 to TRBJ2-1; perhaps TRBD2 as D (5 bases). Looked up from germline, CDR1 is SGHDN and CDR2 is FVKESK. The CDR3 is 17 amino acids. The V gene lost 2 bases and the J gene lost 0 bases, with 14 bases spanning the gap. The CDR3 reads CASSQFPAESSYNEQFF. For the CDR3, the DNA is TGTGCCAGCAGCCAATTCCCAGCGGAGAGCTCCTACAATGAGCAGTTCTTC.

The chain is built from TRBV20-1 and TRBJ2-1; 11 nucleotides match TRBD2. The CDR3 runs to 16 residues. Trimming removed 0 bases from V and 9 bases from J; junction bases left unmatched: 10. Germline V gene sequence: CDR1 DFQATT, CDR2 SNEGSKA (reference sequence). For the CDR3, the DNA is TGCAGTGCTAGAGATCCCCGGGTAGCGGGAGGGGTTGAGCAGTTCTTC. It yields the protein CSARDPRVAGGVEQFF.

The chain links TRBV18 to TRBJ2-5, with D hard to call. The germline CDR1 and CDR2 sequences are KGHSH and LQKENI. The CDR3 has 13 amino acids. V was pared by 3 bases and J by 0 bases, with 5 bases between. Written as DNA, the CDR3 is TGTGCCAGCTCACCCTTTTACCAAGAGACCCAGTACTTC. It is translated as CASSPFYQETQYF.

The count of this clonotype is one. The CDR3: CASSPSGRATDTQYF. CDR3 nucleotide sequence: TGTGCCAGCAGCCCTAGCGGGAGGGCCACAGATACGCAGTATTTT. The chain couples TRBV6-5 to TRBJ2-3; 12 bases line up with TRBD2. After removal of 6 bases from V and 2 bases from J, the junction contained 3 bases not matched to a gene. Germline values: CDR1 MNHEY, CDR2 SVGAGI. This CDR3 is built from 15 residues.